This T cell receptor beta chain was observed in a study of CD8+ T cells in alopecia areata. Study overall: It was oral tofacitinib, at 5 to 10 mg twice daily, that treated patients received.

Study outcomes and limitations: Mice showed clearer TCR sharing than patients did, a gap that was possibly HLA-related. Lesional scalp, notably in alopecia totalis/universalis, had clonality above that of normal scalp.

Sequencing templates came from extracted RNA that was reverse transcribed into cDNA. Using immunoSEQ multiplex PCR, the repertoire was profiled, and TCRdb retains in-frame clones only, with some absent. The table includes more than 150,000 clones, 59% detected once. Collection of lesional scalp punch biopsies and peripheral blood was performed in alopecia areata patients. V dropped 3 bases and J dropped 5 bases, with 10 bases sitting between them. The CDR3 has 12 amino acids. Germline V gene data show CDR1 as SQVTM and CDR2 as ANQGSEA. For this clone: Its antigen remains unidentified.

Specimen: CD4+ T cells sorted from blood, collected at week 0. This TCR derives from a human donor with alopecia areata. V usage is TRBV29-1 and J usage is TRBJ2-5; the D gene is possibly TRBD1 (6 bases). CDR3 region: CSVEPGEETQYF. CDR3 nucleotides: TGCAGCGTTGAGCCAGGGGAGGAGACCCAGTACTTC.